The next 4 T cell receptor beta chains were all read from a single sample in a study of blood T cells in healthy people across ages. The second PCR ran roughly 6 to 11 cycles with a sample-barcoded 5' primer and J-beta primers. TCRdb redid the calling of the 5' RACE reads with MiXCR, one entry per CDR3 protein. The data show roughly 1,100,000 distinct CDR3 sequences, roughly a quarter seen once. Separately, the same data were catalogued under a study of T cells of mothers and their children.

Sequencing used blood. Receptors originate from a girl aged 2 to 9 in good health.

This chain joins TRBV13 and TRBJ2-1; TRBD1 is a possible D gene (6 bases). Germline V gene sequence: CDR1 PRHDT, CDR2 FYEKMQ (reference sequence). The CDR3 sequence is 13 residues long. Trimming stripped 7 bases from V and 7 bases from J, with 14 bases between. The DNA for the CDR3 is TGTGCCAGCAAGGGGGACCAGAAGAATGAGCAGTTCTTC. Amino acid sequence: CASKGDQKNEQFF.

The V gene is TRBV7-9, the J gene TRBJ1-3; D is unclear. There are 17 residues in the CDR3. Trimming removed 5 bases from V and 0 bases from J, with 17 bases in between. The germline CDR1 and CDR2 sequences are SEHNR and FQNEAQ (reference sequence). For the CDR3, the DNA is TGTGCCAGCAGCCCGATGGTAGCCCAACGCTCTGGAAACACCATATATTTT. Its translation: CASSPMVAQRSGNTIYF.

In its sample, this clonotype was seen a few times. The rearrangement joins TRBV20-1 to TRBJ2-6; D is undetermined. The CDR3 is 13 amino acids. V shed 1 base and J shed 2 bases, with 3 bases lying between them. In germline, CDR1 is DFQATT, CDR2 SNEGSKA (reference sequence). CDR3 amino acids: CSARATGANVLTF. The CDR3 bases are TGCAGTGCTAGAGCCACTGGGGCCAACGTCCTGACTTTC.

This clonotype was found a few times. This chain links TRBV6-1 with TRBJ1-1, with D perhaps TRBD1 (5 bases). Germline loops: CDR1 MNHNS, CDR2 SASEGT. The CDR3 sequence is 11 residues long. The V gene lost 10 bases and the J gene lost 10 bases, with 16 bases spanning the gap. In nucleotides, the CDR3 is TGTGCCATCAGACGAGAAGGGGCAGCTTTCTTT. Protein: CAIRREGAAFF.